This passage covers 28 T cell receptor beta chains from one sample sequenced in a study of T cell clonotyping in hematopoietic cell transplantation. The protocol was immunoSEQ multiplex PCR, while the TCRdb copy is restricted to in-frame clones and leaves out a portion. Found here are several thousand clones, roughly 76% of them singletons; the top ten hold under 5%. Specimen: peripheral blood mononuclear cells, collected 180 days after allogeneic stem cell transplant. Every receptor here comes from a female patient aged 50-59 years who had an allogeneic stem cell transplant from an unrelated donor, so the T cells may come from the graft donor. Some clones in this sample may be carry-over from other donors' samples.

DNA for the CDR3: TGTGCCAGCCGCCAGGGCTACGAGCAGTACTTC. Amino acid sequence: CASRQGYEQYF. V and J are TRBV27 and TRBJ2-7, with a weak D call TRBD1 (5 bases). Trimming stripped 8 bases from V and 3 bases from J, with 8 bases between. The length of the CDR3 is 11 residues. In germline, CDR1 is MNHEY, CDR2 SMNVEV (reference sequence).

The V and J genes are TRBV9 and TRBJ2-3, with TRBD1 as a possible D gene (6 bases). The germline CDR1 and CDR2 sequences are SGDLS and YYNGEE. This CDR3 is 15 amino acids long. V was cut by 4 bases and J by 6 bases, with 18 bases left in between. CDR3: CASSLTGSHLDTQYF. The CDR3 nucleotides are TGTGCCAGCAGCCTGACAGGCTCACACTTGGATACGCAGTATTTT.

The CDR3 DNA reads as TGTGCCAGTAGTATGAAGCCCGGGGGAAACACCATATATTTT. This codes for CASSMKPGGNTIYF. The rearrangement joins TRBV19 to TRBJ1-3; no definite D call. Per germline, CDR1 LNHDA and CDR2 SQIVND (reference sequence). The length of the CDR3 is 14 residues. Trimming stripped 3 bases from V and 4 bases from J, with 10 bases between.

The chain links TRBV30 to TRBJ2-7; D uncertain. CDR1 and CDR2 (germline): GTSNPN, SVGIG (reference sequence). This CDR3 region has 12 residues. The germline V and J ends were trimmed by 1 base and 4 bases, with 8 bases remaining between them. In DNA, the CDR3 is TGTGCCTGGAGTGGGAGTCCATACGAGCAGTACTTC. This translates into CAWSGSPYEQYF.

This clone was detected only a few times. The chain uses TRBV4-1 and TRBJ1-6; D not certain. The V gene lost 4 bases and the J gene lost 6 bases, with 16 bases spanning the gap. There are 16 residues in the CDR3. Germline CDR1 MGHRA, CDR2 YSYEKL. The CDR3 spells CASSPWVVNSNSPLHF. CDR3 coding DNA: TGCGCCAGCAGCCCGTGGGTCGTGAACAGTAATTCACCCCTCCACTTT.

The V gene is TRBV4-2, the J gene TRBJ2-1; 9 nucleotides align to TRBD2. The CDR3 sequence is 16 residues long. J was trimmed by 5 bases and V by 5 bases; bases with no gene match: 10. Germline values: CDR1 LGHNA, CDR2 YNFKEQ. In nucleotides, the CDR3 is TGTGCCAGCAGCACACGACTAGCGGCCAGTAACAATGAGCAGTTCTTC. Translating it yields CASSTRLAASNNEQFF.

The rearrangement links TRBV6-1 to TRBJ2-2; 7 nucleotides line up with TRBD2. CDR1 is MNHNS, CDR2 SASEGT, per germline. This CDR3 contains 14 residues. V gave up 7 bases and J gave up 5 bases; unmatched junction bases: 7. The CDR3 reads CASILSGFTGELFF. Here the CDR3 DNA reads TGTGCCAGCATCCTTAGCGGGTTTACCGGGGAGCTGTTTTTT.

This clone has a single count. At one boundary the junction diverges from the germline segment, which might be a read error. The gene calls are TRBV10-3 and TRBJ2-3, with D unresolved. The CDR3 contains 11 residues. Germline assignment: CDR1 ENHRY and CDR2 SYGVKD. The DNA of the CDR3 is TGTGCCATCAGTAGCACAGATGCGCAGTATTTT. It encodes CAISSTDAQYF.

The V gene is TRBV2, the J gene TRBJ1-4; D unclear. V lost 10 bases and J 7 bases, leaving 19 bases between the germline ends. This CDR3 contains 14 residues. CDR1 is SNHLY and CDR2 is FYNNEI in the germline V gene. The chain's CDR3 is CANHREGGGEKLFF. For the CDR3, the DNA is TGTGCCAACCACCGAGAGGGTGGCGGTGAAAAACTGTTTTTT.

The rearrangement joins TRBV6-5 to TRBJ2-3; D gene ambiguous. V lost 6 bases, J lost 5 bases, and 9 bases lay in between. Germline V lookup: CDR1 MNHEY, CDR2 SVGAGI. The CDR3 consists of 12 residues. The CDR3 is CASSISGDTQYF. The CDR3 region has the DNA TGTGCCAGCAGCATCTCCGGAGATACGCAGTATTTT.

The V and J genes are TRBV11-2 and TRBJ2-2, with D perhaps matching TRBD1 or TRBD2 (5 bases each). The CDR3 length is 13 residues. CDR1 SGHAT and CDR2 FQNNGV come from the germline V gene. V was shortened by 3 bases and J by 6 bases, with 8 bases between the two germline ends. This chain's CDR3 is CASSLRGAGELFF. As DNA, the CDR3 is TGTGCCAGCAGCTTGAGGGGTGCCGGGGAGCTGTTTTTT. The whole variable domain, filled in from reference TRBV11-2 and TRBJ2-2, reads EAGVAQSPRYKIIEKRQSVAFWCNPISGHATLYWYQQILGQGPKLLIQFQNNGVVDDSQLPKDRFSAERLKGVDSTLKIQPAKLEDSAVYLCASSLRGAGELFFGEGSRLTVL.

The CDR3 bases are TGTGCCAGCAGTGAGACACAGGGGGTTCAGCCCCAGCATTTT. It translates to CASSETQGVQPQHF. This sequence joins TRBV6-4 and TRBJ1-5, with 8 bases aligning to TRBD1. Looked up from germline, CDR1 is MRHNA and CDR2 is SNTAGT. The CDR3 runs 14 residues. Germline trimming cut 3 bases from V and 6 bases from J; bases unmatched to any gene: 4.

This chain links TRBV19 with TRBJ1-1; perhaps TRBD1 as D (5 bases). The length of the CDR3 is 14 residues. Trimming stripped 3 bases from V and 5 bases from J, with 13 bases between. Germline loops: CDR1 LNHDA, CDR2 SQIVND (reference sequence). CDR3 protein: CASSIGAGGTEAFF. CDR3 coding DNA: TGTGCCAGTAGTATCGGGGCAGGAGGGACTGAAGCTTTCTTT. Full variable domain (rest looked up from reference TRBV19 and TRBJ1-1): DGGITQSPKYLFRKEGQNVTLSCEQNLNHDAMYWYRQDPGQGLRLIYYSQIVNDFQKGDIAEGYSVSREKKESFPLTVTSAQKNPTAFYLCASSIGAGGTEAFFGQGTRLTVV.

The chain joins TRBV5-4 to TRBJ1-1, with D maybe TRBD1 (5 bases). The V and J ends lost 1 base and 1 base respectively, with 8 bases between them. The CDR3 is 14 amino acids. The germline V gene has CDR1 SGHNT and CDR2 YYREEE (reference sequence). The CDR3 coding sequence is TGTGCCAGCAGCTTGCGGAGGGGGAACACTGAAGCTTTCTTT. Translation: CASSLRRGNTEAFF. Full variable domain (rest looked up from reference TRBV5-4 and TRBJ1-1): ETGVTQSPTHLIKTRGQQVTLRCSSQSGHNTVSWYQQALGQGPQFIFQYYREEENGRGNFPPRFSGLQFPNYSSELNVNALELDDSALYLCASSLRRGNTEAFFGQGTRLTVV.

The chain carries TRBV19 and TRBJ2-1; D remains ambiguous. The CDR3 is made up of 11 amino acids. Germline values: CDR1 LNHDA, CDR2 SQIVND (reference sequence). As DNA, the CDR3 is TGTGAAGACTGGACCTACAATGAGCAGTTCTTC. It specifies CEDWTYNEQFF. Based on the CDR3 plus reference TRBV19 and TRBJ2-1, the full variable domain is DGGITQSPKYLFRKEGQNVTLSCEQNLNHDAMYWYRQDPGQGLRLIYYSQIVNDFQKGDIAEGYSVSREKKESFPLTVTSAQKNPTAFYLCEDWTYNEQFFGPGTRLTVL.

In this sample, this clone turned up a few times. The chain combines TRBV4-2 with TRBJ1-1, with D unclear. The germline V gene encodes CDR1 LGHNA and CDR2 YNFKEQ. This CDR3 is 12 amino acids long. V gave up 1 base and J gave up 3 bases, with 3 bases separating them. CDR3 coding DNA: TGTGCCAGCAGCCAAGTTGACACTGAAGCTTTCTTT. The encoded protein is CASSQVDTEAFF.

The CDR3 sequence is CAWSVWEPYEQYF. The CDR3 bases are TGTGCCTGGAGTGTTTGGGAGCCCTACGAGCAGTACTTC. The chain uses TRBV30 and TRBJ2-7, with D possibly TRBD2 on 5 matching bases. This CDR3 has 13 amino acids. Looked up from germline, CDR1 is GTSNPN and CDR2 is SVGIG (reference sequence). V lost 0 bases and J lost 2, with 8 bases in between. Based on the CDR3 plus reference TRBV30 and TRBJ2-7, the full variable domain is SQTIHQWPATLVQPVGSPLSLECTVEGTSNPNLYWYRQAAGRGLQLLFYSVGIGQISSEVPQNLSASRPQDRQFILSSKKLLLSDSGFYLCAWSVWEPYEQYFGPGTRLTVT.

V gene TRBV6-1 combines with J gene TRBJ2-7; no clear D gene. The CDR3 is 13 residues long. Germline V gene data show CDR1 as MNHNS and CDR2 as SASEGT. V lost 7 bases to trimming and J lost 3 bases, with 13 bases between them. The CDR3 protein is CASMSKAGYEQYF. The CDR3 coding sequence is TGTGCCAGCATGTCCAAGGCAGGCTACGAGCAGTACTTC.

The chain uses TRBV4-3 and TRBJ1-1; the match to TRBD1 covers 10 bases. This CDR3 is 17 amino acids long. The germline V gene has CDR1 LGHNA and CDR2 YSLEER. With V trimmed by 2 bases and J by 0 bases, 6 bases remained unmatched. The CDR3 DNA sequence: TGCGCCAGCAGCCAAAAGACAGGGGGCGCGTTGAACACTGAAGCTTTCTTT. Amino acids: CASSQKTGGALNTEAFF.

The chain joins TRBV30 to TRBJ2-2; the D call may be TRBD1 or TRBD2 (5 bases each). Germline CDR1 and CDR2: GTSNPN and SVGIG (reference sequence). The length of the CDR3 is 13 residues. Trimming pared 3 bases from V and 6 bases from J, leaving 11 bases between. The chain's CDR3 is CAWSIGGSGELFF. As DNA, the CDR3 is TGTGCCTGGAGCATTGGGGGATCCGGGGAGCTGTTTTTT.

V is TRBV28 and J is TRBJ1-2; D gene ambiguous. V lost 7 bases to trimming and J lost 7 bases, with 16 bases between them. The germline V gene has CDR1 MDHEN and CDR2 SYDVKM. The length of the CDR3 is 13 residues. The CDR3 here is CASNLQSWSGYTF. DNA for the CDR3: TGTGCCAGCAATCTCCAGAGCTGGAGTGGCTACACCTTC.

V and J are TRBV18 and TRBJ1-1; D not resolved. The CDR3 covers 12 residues. Germline CDR1 reads KGHSH; CDR2 reads LQKENI. V was shortened by 6 bases and J by 8 bases, with 13 bases between the two germline ends. CDR3 amino acids: CASSRGDGEAFF. CDR3 DNA sequence: TGTGCCAGCTCCCGCGGGGATGGCGAAGCTTTCTTT.

The V call is TRBV2, the J call TRBJ2-3; 7 positions match TRBD1. This CDR3 has 16 residues. Looked up from germline, CDR1 is SNHLY and CDR2 is FYNNEI. V lost 0 bases and J lost 3; bases outside the gene matches: 6. The CDR3 region is CASSEAQTGLTDTQYF. CDR3 coding DNA: TGTGCCAGCAGTGAAGCGCAGACAGGGTTGACAGATACGCAGTATTTT.

The chain carries TRBV27 and TRBJ1-5, with TRBD1 matching over 9 bases. Germline-derived CDR1 and CDR2 are MNHEY and SMNVEV (reference sequence). The CDR3 consists of 21 residues. J lost 2 bases, V lost 8 bases, and 25 bases had no gene match. As DNA, the CDR3 is TGTGCCAGCCGAACATACCCGGATCGAACAGGGGGCGTTTCTCGCAATCAGCCCCAGCATTTT. Its protein product is CASRTYPDRTGGVSRNQPQHF.

The chain links TRBV29-1 to TRBJ1-2; weak D call: TRBD1 (5 bases). The germline V gene has CDR1 SQVTM and CDR2 ANQGSEA. With 5 bases removed from V and 6 bases from J, the gap between germline ends came to 16 bases. The CDR3 is 13 residues long. In nucleotides, the CDR3 is TGCAGCGTTCTGGGCACAGGCTCCGATGGCTACACCTTC. Amino acid sequence: CSVLGTGSDGYTF.

This clone was observed a handful of times. The chain carries TRBV9 and TRBJ2-4; D is unresolved. V lost 4 bases and J 3 bases, leaving 11 bases between the germline ends. The CDR3 runs to 14 residues. Germline loops: CDR1 SGDLS, CDR2 YYNGEE. The CDR3 sequence: CASSPGPSKNIQYF. CDR3 DNA: TGTGCCAGCAGCCCAGGACCCAGCAAAAACATTCAGTACTTC.

This chain links TRBV7-3 with TRBJ2-1, with D possibly being TRBD1 (5 bases). Germline V gene data show CDR1 as SGHTA and CDR2 as FQGTGA. This CDR3 is built from 16 residues. Trimming cost V 2 bases and J 1 base, with 12 bases left between them. The CDR3 loop is CASSLGPGNSYNEQFF. The DNA of the CDR3 is TGTGCCAGCAGCTTAGGTCCAGGGAATTCCTACAATGAGCAGTTCTTC.

This clone was seen a few times. The chain recombines TRBV5-8 with TRBJ2-1; D uncertain. Looked up from germline, CDR1 is SGHTS and CDR2 is YDEGEE. The CDR3 extends over 12 amino acids. Trimming cost V 4 bases and J 8 bases, with 10 bases left between them. The chain's CDR3 is CASSAIRDEQFF. The DNA for the CDR3 is TGTGCCAGCAGCGCCATTCGGGATGAGCAGTTCTTC.